This T cell receptor beta chain was documented in a study of blood T cell repertoires in COVID-19. CDR3 length equals 15 residues. V was clipped by 5 bases and J by 6 bases, with 16 bases between them. In germline, CDR1 is SGHTA, CDR2 FQGTGA. As processed by the authors: Estimation of nucleated cell counts relied on the amplification of reference gene primers. Using immunoSEQ multiplex PCR, the repertoire was profiled, and TCRdb retains in-frame clones only, with some absent. Clonal size and the V and J genes are those of that table, whereas D and trimming came from the DNA. Here the sample spans 200,000 to 250,000 clones, over 80% being singletons.

The chain combines TRBV7-3 with TRBJ2-2; D might be TRBD2 (6 bases). Sequencing was carried out using peripheral blood. The TCR was taken from a man under 40 who had recovered from COVID-19. CDR3 DNA sequence: TGTGCCAGCAGCCCCCTCGGAGGGTCCGCCGGGGAGCTGTTTTTT. Protein sequence: CASSPLGGSAGELFF.